Shown below are 4 T cell receptor beta chains from a single sample sequenced in a study of T cells after yellow fever vaccination. TCRdb used MiXCR to reprocess the 5' RACE reads, holding one entry per CDR3 protein. The data contain just under 600,000 distinct CDR3 sequences, roughly 13% of them singletons. The source material was PBMCs, sampled on the day of the yellow fever booster vaccination. The receptor source for this set is a young man who received the YFV17D yellow fever vaccine.

The rearrangement uses TRBV20-1 and TRBJ2-7; weak D call: TRBD2 (6 bases). This CDR3 has 13 residues. Germline V gene sequence: CDR1 DFQATT, CDR2 SNEGSKA (reference sequence). V lost 6 bases and J 3 bases, leaving 15 bases between the germline ends. For the CDR3, the DNA is TGCAGTGCACCAGTCGGGGGAGACTACGAGCAGTACTTC. Its translation is CSAPVGGDYEQYF.

This chain connects TRBV6-1 to TRBJ2-2; maybe TRBD1 (6 bases). Trimming pared 8 bases from V and 7 bases from J, leaving 17 bases between. The CDR3 spans 14 residues. Germline lookup yields CDR1 MNHNS and CDR2 SASEGT. The CDR3 reads CASLGQRGIGELFF. CDR3 sequence (DNA): TGTGCCAGCCTAGGACAGCGTGGTATCGGGGAGCTGTTTTTT.

The V call is TRBV29-1, the J call TRBJ1-2; 9 bases align to TRBD1. The length of the CDR3 is 14 residues. V shed 4 bases and J 5 bases; nucleotides not matched to a gene: 8. Germline CDR1 SQVTM, CDR2 ANQGSEA. The CDR3, as DNA: TGCAGCGTTGGATTGACAGGGGGGATATATGGCTACACCTTC. This codes for CSVGLTGGIYGYTF.

This clonotype was found a few times. V gene TRBV9 combines with J gene TRBJ2-1; 8 nucleotides agree with TRBD1. With V trimmed by 4 bases and J by 4 bases, 7 bases remained unmatched. The germline gives CDR1 SGDLS, CDR2 YYNGEE. This CDR3 contains 15 residues. Here the CDR3 DNA reads TGTGCCAGCAGCCCCCGACAGGGGCTGTACAATGAGCAGTTCTTC. It translates to CASSPRQGLYNEQFF. Drawing the rest from reference TRBV9 and TRBJ2-1, the complete variable domain is DSGVTQTPKHLITATGQRVTLRCSPRSGDLSVYWYQQSLDQGLQFLIQYYNGEERAKGNILERFSAQQFPDLHSELNLSSLELGDSALYFCASSPRQGLYNEQFFGPGTRLTVL.